Each of the 27 T cell receptor beta chains below was sequenced from the same sample in a study of cytomegalovirus exposure and HLA in healthy donors. Amplification used 60 Vbeta primers and 13 Jbeta primers. TCRdb's table, derived via immunoSEQ multiplex PCR, lists solely in-frame clones and lacks some. The sample records about 120,000 clones, roughly four fifths being singletons. The sequencing sample was made of PBMCs. The source is a male donor in good health and CMV-seropositive.

This chain uses TRBV2 with TRBJ2-2; 13 bases align to TRBD2. The CDR3 runs 15 residues. Unmatched junction bases numbered 0, after V lost 4 bases and J lost 4 bases. Germline lookup yields CDR1 SNHLY and CDR2 FYNNEI. The CDR3 loop reads CASSGTSGSTGELFF. For the CDR3, the DNA is TGTGCCAGCAGTGGGACTAGCGGGAGCACCGGGGAGCTGTTTTTT.

The rearrangement links TRBV5-4 to TRBJ1-1; 8 bases are a match to TRBD1. CDR1 SGHNT and CDR2 YYREEE come from the germline V gene (reference sequence). The CDR3 spans 17 residues. V trimming: 0 bases; J trimming: 5 bases; junction bases outside the gene matches: 12. The CDR3 coding sequence is TGTGCCAGCAGCTTGGTGGGGCAGGGGGCCCGTTTGACTGAAGCTTTCTTT. Translation: CASSLVGQGARLTEAFF.

The rearrangement joins TRBV7-2 to TRBJ2-7, with 7 bases identical to TRBD2. Germline trimming cut 7 bases from V and 3 bases from J; bases unmatched to any gene: 12. CDR3 length: 15 residues. Germline V gene data show CDR1 as SGHTA and CDR2 as FQGNSA. The CDR3 bases are TGTGCCAGCACCTCCGGGGAGCGGGGCTACTACGAGCAGTACTTC. Its protein product is CASTSGERGYYEQYF.

The chain carries TRBV6-5 and TRBJ1-2, with D hard to call. V was clipped by 2 bases and J by 4 bases, with 11 bases between them. The CDR3 runs 14 residues. CDR1 is MNHEY and CDR2 is SVGAGI in the germline V gene. The chain's CDR3 is CASSYGQDSYGYTF. The CDR3, as DNA: TGTGCCAGCAGTTACGGGCAGGACTCCTATGGCTACACCTTC.

This sequence joins TRBV7-2 and TRBJ2-5, with TRBD1 identical over 7 bases. The CDR3 spans 15 residues. From germline, CDR1 is SGHTA and CDR2 FQGNSA. V shed 5 bases, J shed 2 bases, and the junction held 8 bases outside the gene matches. CDR3 in DNA: TGTGCCAGCAGCATTACCTTGGACAGGCAAGAGACCCAGTACTTC. Translating gives CASSITLDRQETQYF.

J is TRBJ1-2 and V is TRBV14; no clear D gene. This CDR3 has 12 amino acids. V lost 0 bases and J lost 7, with 6 bases in between. From germline, CDR1 is SGHDN and CDR2 FVKESK. CDR3 amino acids: CASSQDLSGYTF. In DNA, the CDR3 is TGTGCCAGCAGCCAAGATCTAAGTGGCTACACCTTC.

The CDR3 reads CASSGLSDEQFF. In DNA, the CDR3 is TGTGCCAGCAGCGGACTTTCAGATGAGCAGTTCTTC. The chain uses TRBV9 and TRBJ2-1, with no clear D. From germline, CDR1 is SGDLS and CDR2 YYNGEE. This CDR3 region has 12 residues. The V end was cut by 3 bases, the J end by 8 bases, with 9 bases between.

This clone was observed once. The genes are TRBV18 and TRBJ2-5; 10 nucleotides line up with TRBD2. The junction had 10 bases not matched to a gene; V was cut back by 4 bases and J by 5 bases. CDR1 is KGHSH, CDR2 LQKENI, per germline. CDR3 length: 16 residues. CDR3 region: CASSLRTSGRGETQYF. The CDR3, as DNA: TGTGCCAGCTCACTACGGACTAGCGGTAGGGGGGAGACCCAGTACTTC.

The V gene is TRBV30, the J gene TRBJ1-1; possibly TRBD1 for D (6 bases). Germline CDR1 and CDR2: GTSNPN and SVGIG (reference sequence). The V end lost 1 base, the J end lost 1 base, and 22 bases lay between the germline ends. The CDR3 spans 18 residues. This CDR3 is CAWSAVGLGAAGNTEAFF. CDR3 in DNA: TGTGCCTGGAGTGCTGTGGGATTGGGGGCCGCGGGGAACACTGAAGCTTTCTTT.

The rearrangement joins TRBV7-9 to TRBJ2-5; 15 bases align to TRBD2. With V trimmed by 5 bases and J by 1 base, 5 bases remained unmatched. The CDR3 runs to 17 residues. The germline CDR1 and CDR2 sequences are SEHNR and FQNEAQ (reference sequence). CDR3 DNA sequence: TGTGCCAGCAGCAGCGGGACTAGCGGGAGGAGCCAAGAGACCCAGTACTTC. Its protein product is CASSSGTSGRSQETQYF.

CDR3 nucleotide sequence: TGTGCCAGCAGTGAATACGGAAGCGGAGGGTACAATGAGCAGTTCTTC. It codes for CASSEYGSGGYNEQFF. The V call is TRBV25-1, the J call TRBJ2-1; the D gene is possibly TRBD2 (6 bases). The germline gives CDR1 MGHDK, CDR2 SYGVNS. V lost 0 bases to trimming and J lost 4 bases, with 13 bases between them. The CDR3 runs to 16 residues.

The chain employs TRBV11-2 and TRBJ2-2, with a weak D call TRBD2 (6 bases). The CDR3 length is 15 residues. V dropped 5 bases and J dropped 0 bases, with 10 bases sitting between them. The germline V gene encodes CDR1 SGHAT and CDR2 FQNNGV. CDR3 DNA: TGTGCCAGCAGCCGTAGCGGAACGAACACCGGGGAGCTGTTTTTT. It translates to CASSRSGTNTGELFF.

The chain's CDR3 is CASSFGSGNTIYF. The CDR3 bases are TGTGCCAGCAGCTTCGGCTCTGGAAACACCATATATTTT. The chain joins TRBV7-9 to TRBJ1-3; no reliable D call. The length of the CDR3 is 13 residues. The V gene's germline CDR1 is SEHNR and CDR2 FQNEAQ (reference sequence). With 3 bases removed from V and 0 bases from J, the gap between germline ends came to 3 bases. Combining the CDR3 with reference TRBV7-9 and TRBJ1-3 gives the whole variable domain DTGVSQNPRHKITKRGQNVTFRCDPISEHNRLYWYRQTLGQGPEFLTYFQNEAQLEKSRLLSDRFSAERPKGSFSTLEIQRTEQGDSAMYLCASSFGSGNTIYFGEGSWLTVV.

The V gene is TRBV6-1, the J gene TRBJ2-3, with 9 bases lining up with TRBD1. The CDR3 consists of 14 residues. The ends lost 7 bases at V and 3 bases at J; junction bases unmatched: 5. CDR1 MNHNS and CDR2 SASEGT come from the germline V gene. For the CDR3, the DNA is TGTGCCAGCAAGCCGGGACAGGGAACAGATACGCAGTATTTT. It yields the protein CASKPGQGTDTQYF.

A few counts support this clone. The chain uses TRBV6-5 and TRBJ2-7; 7 nucleotides agree with TRBD2. The CDR3 length is 12 residues. V lost 10 bases, J lost 6 bases, and 9 bases stayed unmatched. Looked up from germline, CDR1 is MNHEY and CDR2 is SVGAGI. The CDR3 region is CATKSGAIEQYF. The CDR3 bases are TGTGCCACCAAGAGCGGGGCGATCGAGCAGTACTTC.

The gene calls are TRBV5-1 and TRBJ2-7; D possibly corresponds to TRBD2 (5 bases). CDR1 is SGHRS and CDR2 is YFSETQ in the germline V gene. The CDR3 is 16 amino acids. The V end was cut by 0 bases, the J end by 0 bases, with 13 bases between. The CDR3 loop reads CASSLGREAGSYEQYF. The CDR3, as DNA: TGCGCCAGCAGCTTGGGACGGGAAGCCGGCTCCTACGAGCAGTACTTC.

V usage is TRBV7-2 and J usage is TRBJ2-5; 11 bases map to TRBD2. The germline V gene has CDR1 SGHTA and CDR2 FQGNSA. This CDR3 is built from 13 residues. V shed 7 bases, J shed 11 bases, and the junction held 9 bases outside the gene matches. The CDR3 nucleotides read TGTGCCAGCACAGGTAGCGGGAGGGGGGAGCAGTACTTC. Its translation: CASTGSGRGEQYF.

This chain joins TRBV9 and TRBJ1-4; no firm D call. Germline CDR1 and CDR2: SGDLS and YYNGEE. With 7 bases removed from V and 8 bases from J, the gap between germline ends came to 21 bases. CDR3 length equals 15 residues. The CDR3 protein is CASPTRVGILEKLFF. DNA of the CDR3: TGTGCCAGCCCCACTAGGGTAGGGATTTTGGAAAAACTGTTTTTT.

The chain uses TRBV11-2 and TRBJ2-7, with a tentative D call TRBD1 (5 bases). V was pared by 3 bases and J by 4 bases, with 13 bases between. Germline V gene sequence: CDR1 SGHAT, CDR2 FQNNGV. The CDR3 sequence is 14 residues long. CDR3 sequence reads: CASSLGWGSYEQYF. For the CDR3, the DNA is TGTGCCAGCAGCTTGGGTTGGGGCTCTTACGAGCAGTACTTC.

Worth noting for this clone: The same CDR3 also results from other DNA sequences found in this sample. V is TRBV29-1 and J is TRBJ2-7, with D unresolved. This CDR3 has 12 residues. Germline V CDR1 and CDR2: SQVTM, ANQGSEA. The V end lost 1 base, the J end lost 0 bases, and 4 bases lay between the germline ends. As DNA, the CDR3 is TGCAGCGTTGAAGGCGACTCCTACGAGCAGTACTTC. Protein sequence: CSVEGDSYEQYF.

The chain is built from TRBV6-1 and TRBJ2-7; possible D gene TRBD1, 6 bases. V lost 6 bases to trimming and J lost 6 bases, with 15 bases between them. The germline gives CDR1 MNHNS, CDR2 SASEGT. The CDR3 spans 13 residues. The CDR3 spells CASSAPTGLEQYF. CDR3 nucleotides: TGTGCCAGCAGCGCGCCAACAGGGCTCGAGCAGTACTTC.

This chain connects TRBV7-2 to TRBJ2-1, with a tentative D call TRBD1 (5 bases). The CDR3 is 13 residues long. CDR1 and CDR2 (germline): SGHTA, FQGNSA. V was shortened by 4 bases and J by 11 bases, with 15 bases between the two germline ends. DNA for the CDR3: TGTGCCAGCAGCTCCCTCAGGGCCGACAAGCAGTTCTTC. Translating it yields CASSSLRADKQFF.

This chain links TRBV18 with TRBJ2-4; 8 positions match TRBD1. Germline V gene lookup returns CDR1 KGHSH and CDR2 LQKENI. The CDR3 loop spans 13 amino acids. With V trimmed by 6 bases and J by 9 bases, 7 bases remained unmatched. CDR3: CASSLGQDGIQYF. CDR3 nucleotide sequence: TGTGCCAGCTCCCTGGGACAGGATGGCATTCAGTACTTC.

V usage is TRBV28 and J usage is TRBJ2-1; 8 bases match TRBD1. Trimming at V came to 4 bases and at J to 1 base, leaving 3 bases not matched to a gene. Germline V gene data show CDR1 as MDHEN and CDR2 as SYDVKM. This CDR3 comprises 15 residues. CDR3 DNA sequence: TGTGCCAGCAGTTCTCAGGGGGCATCCTACAATGAGCAGTTCTTC. As protein: CASSSQGASYNEQFF.

In its sample, this clone was seen a few times. This sequence joins TRBV6-4 and TRBJ2-3; tentatively, D is TRBD1 (6 bases). This CDR3 has 13 amino acids. Germline V gives CDR1 MRHNA, CDR2 SNTAGT. Trimming removed 0 bases from V and 8 bases from J, with 9 bases in between. CDR3 in amino acids: CASSDSGRGTQYF. In DNA form, the CDR3 reads TGTGCCAGCAGTGACTCAGGCAGGGGTACGCAGTATTTT.

V gene TRBV28 combines with J gene TRBJ2-5, with 7 bases lining up with TRBD2. J lost 4 bases, V lost 2 bases, and 10 bases had no gene match. Germline CDR1 reads MDHEN; CDR2 reads SYDVKM. This CDR3 is built from 16 residues. The CDR3 DNA follows: TGTGCCAGCAGTTTAGTCCCGGGGAGGGTTCGAGAGACCCAGTACTTC. Translation gives CASSLVPGRVRETQYF.

In its sample, this clone was seen a few times. The chain employs TRBV7-3 and TRBJ2-5; TRBD2 matches at 9 bases. The V gene's germline CDR1 is SGHTA and CDR2 FQGTGA. With V trimmed by 1 base and J by 4 bases, 4 bases remained unmatched. This CDR3 has 15 amino acids. The DNA of the CDR3 is TGTGCCAGCAGCTTAATAGCGGGAGCTGTAGAGACCCAGTACTTC. Its protein product is CASSLIAGAVETQYF.